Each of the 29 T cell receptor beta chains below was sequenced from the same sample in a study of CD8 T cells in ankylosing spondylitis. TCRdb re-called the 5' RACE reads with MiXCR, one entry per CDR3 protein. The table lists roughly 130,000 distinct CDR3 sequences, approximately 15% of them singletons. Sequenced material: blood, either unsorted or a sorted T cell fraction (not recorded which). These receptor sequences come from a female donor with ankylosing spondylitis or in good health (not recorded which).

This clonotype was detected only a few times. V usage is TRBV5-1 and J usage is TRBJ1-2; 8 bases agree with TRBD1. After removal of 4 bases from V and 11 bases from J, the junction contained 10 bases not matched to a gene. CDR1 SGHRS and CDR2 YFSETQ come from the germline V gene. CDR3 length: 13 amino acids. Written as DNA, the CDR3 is TGCGCCAGCAGCGCCGGACAGGGCGGATCGTACACCTTC. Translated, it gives CASSAGQGGSYTF.

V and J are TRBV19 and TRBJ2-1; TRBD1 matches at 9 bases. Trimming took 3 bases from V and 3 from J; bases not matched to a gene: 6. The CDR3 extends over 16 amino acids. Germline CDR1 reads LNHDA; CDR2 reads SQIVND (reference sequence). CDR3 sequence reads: CASSISGTGFYNEQFF. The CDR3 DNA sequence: TGTGCCAGTAGTATTTCCGGGACAGGGTTCTACAATGAGCAGTTCTTC.

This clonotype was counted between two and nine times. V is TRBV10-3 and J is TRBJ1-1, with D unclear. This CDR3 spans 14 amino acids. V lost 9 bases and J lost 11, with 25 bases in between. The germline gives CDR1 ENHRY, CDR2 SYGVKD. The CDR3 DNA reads TGTGCCATGCGGAAACCGGGATCATCGGAACCTGCTTTCTTT. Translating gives CAMRKPGSSEPAFF.

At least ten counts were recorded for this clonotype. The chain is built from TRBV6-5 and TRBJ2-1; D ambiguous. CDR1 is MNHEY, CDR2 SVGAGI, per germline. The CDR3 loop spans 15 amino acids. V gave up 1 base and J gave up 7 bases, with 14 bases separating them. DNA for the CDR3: TGTGCCAGCAGTTACTTGGACCAATTCAGGAATGAGCAGTTCTTC. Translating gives CASSYLDQFRNEQFF.

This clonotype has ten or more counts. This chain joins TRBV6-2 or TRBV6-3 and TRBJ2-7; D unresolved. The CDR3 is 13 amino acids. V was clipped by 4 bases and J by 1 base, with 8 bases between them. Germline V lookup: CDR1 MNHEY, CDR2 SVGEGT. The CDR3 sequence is CASSFIRSYEQYF. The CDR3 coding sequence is TGTGCCAGCAGTTTTATAAGGTCCTACGAGCAGTACTTC.

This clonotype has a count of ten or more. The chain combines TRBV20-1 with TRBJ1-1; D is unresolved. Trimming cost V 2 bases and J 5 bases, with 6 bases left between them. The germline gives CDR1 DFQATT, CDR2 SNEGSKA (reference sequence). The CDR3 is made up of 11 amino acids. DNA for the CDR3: TGCAGTGCTAGAATGGATACTGAAGCTTTCTTT. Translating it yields CSARMDTEAFF.

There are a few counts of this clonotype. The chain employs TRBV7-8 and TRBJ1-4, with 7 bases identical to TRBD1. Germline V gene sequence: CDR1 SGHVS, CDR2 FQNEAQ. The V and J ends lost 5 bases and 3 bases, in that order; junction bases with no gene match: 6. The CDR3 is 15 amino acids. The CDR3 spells CASSPLQGPNEKLFF. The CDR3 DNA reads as TGTGCCAGCAGCCCACTACAGGGGCCTAATGAAAAACTGTTTTTT.

The CDR3 loop reads CASRLTGDEQYF. The CDR3 region has the DNA TGTGCCAGCAGGCTTACAGGGGACGAGCAGTACTTC. The V and J genes are TRBV28 and TRBJ2-7; 7 nucleotides match TRBD1. Germline CDR1 reads MDHEN; CDR2 reads SYDVKM. The ends lost 6 bases at V and 5 bases at J; junction bases unmatched: 4. The CDR3 spans 12 residues.

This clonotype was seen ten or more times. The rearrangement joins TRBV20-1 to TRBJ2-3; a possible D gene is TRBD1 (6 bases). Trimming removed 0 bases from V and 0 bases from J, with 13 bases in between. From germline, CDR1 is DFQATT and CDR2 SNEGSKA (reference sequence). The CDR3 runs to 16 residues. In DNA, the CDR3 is TGCAGTGCTAGAGATCCCACAGGGTGGAGCACAGATACGCAGTATTTT. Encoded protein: CSARDPTGWSTDTQYF.

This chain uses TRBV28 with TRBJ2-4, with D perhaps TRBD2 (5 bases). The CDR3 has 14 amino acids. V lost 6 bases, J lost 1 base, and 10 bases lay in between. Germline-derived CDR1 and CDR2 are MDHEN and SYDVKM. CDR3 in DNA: TGTGCCAGCAGGGGCAGCGGTGCCAAAAACATTCAGTACTTC. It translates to CASRGSGAKNIQYF.

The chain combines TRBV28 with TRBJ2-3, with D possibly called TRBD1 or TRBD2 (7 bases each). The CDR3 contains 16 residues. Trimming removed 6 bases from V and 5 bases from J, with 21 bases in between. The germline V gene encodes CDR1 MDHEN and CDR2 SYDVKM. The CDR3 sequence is CASRAPPGGGKDTQYF. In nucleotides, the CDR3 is TGTGCCAGCAGGGCACCCCCAGGGGGAGGGAAAGATACGCAGTATTTT.

The CDR3 sequence: CASSLPSGQGDTEAFF. The CDR3 DNA reads as TGCGCCAGCAGCTTGCCCAGTGGACAGGGAGACACTGAAGCTTTCTTT. The rearrangement uses TRBV5-1 and TRBJ1-1; 8 bases are a match to TRBD1. Per the germline V gene, CDR1 is SGHRS and CDR2 is YFSETQ. The CDR3 covers 16 residues. J was trimmed by 3 bases and V by 1 base; bases with no gene match: 8.

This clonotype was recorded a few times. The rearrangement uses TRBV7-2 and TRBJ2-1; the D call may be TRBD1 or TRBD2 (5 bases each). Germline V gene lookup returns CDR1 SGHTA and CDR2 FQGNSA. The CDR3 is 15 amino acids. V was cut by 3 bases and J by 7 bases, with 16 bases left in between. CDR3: CASSFSGTYWNEQFF. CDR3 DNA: TGTGCCAGCAGCTTCTCCGGGACCTACTGGAATGAGCAGTTCTTC.

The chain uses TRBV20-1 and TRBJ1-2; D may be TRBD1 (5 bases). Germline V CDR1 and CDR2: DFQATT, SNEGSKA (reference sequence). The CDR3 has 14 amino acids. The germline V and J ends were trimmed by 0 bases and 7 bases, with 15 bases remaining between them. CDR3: CSARESGVSLGYTF. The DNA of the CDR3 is TGCAGTGCTAGAGAGTCGGGGGTTTCCCTTGGCTACACCTTC.

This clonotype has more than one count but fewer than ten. CDR3 sequence (DNA): TGTGCCAGCAGCCAAGAGGTGGGTCCGGGGAATGAGCAGTTCTTC. Its translation: CASSQEVGPGNEQFF. The rearrangement links TRBV3-1 to TRBJ2-1; D is perhaps TRBD2 (5 bases). Trimming shortened V by 0 bases and J by 7 bases, and 13 bases separated the two germline ends. This CDR3 has 15 residues. From germline, CDR1 is LGHDT and CDR2 YNNKEL (reference sequence).

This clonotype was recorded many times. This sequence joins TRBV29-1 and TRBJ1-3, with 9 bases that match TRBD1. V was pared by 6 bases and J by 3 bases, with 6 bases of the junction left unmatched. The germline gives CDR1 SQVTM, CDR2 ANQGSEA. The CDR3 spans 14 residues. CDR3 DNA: TGCAGCGTCGCACAGGGGGCGGGTGGAAACACCATATATTTT. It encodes CSVAQGAGGNTIYF.

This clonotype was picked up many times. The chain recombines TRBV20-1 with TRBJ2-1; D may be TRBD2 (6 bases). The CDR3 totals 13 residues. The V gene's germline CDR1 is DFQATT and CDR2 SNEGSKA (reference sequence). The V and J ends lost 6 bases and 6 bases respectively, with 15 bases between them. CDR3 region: CSAPDYPTNEQFF. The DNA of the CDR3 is TGCAGTGCCCCGGACTACCCAACCAATGAGCAGTTCTTC.

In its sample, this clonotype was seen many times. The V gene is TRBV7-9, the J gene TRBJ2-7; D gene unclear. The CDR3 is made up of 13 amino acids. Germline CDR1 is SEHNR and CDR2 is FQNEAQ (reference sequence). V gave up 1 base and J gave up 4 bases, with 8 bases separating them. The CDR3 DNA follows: TGTGCCAGCAGCTTAGGGGTAGGGTACGAGCAGTACTTC. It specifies CASSLGVGYEQYF.

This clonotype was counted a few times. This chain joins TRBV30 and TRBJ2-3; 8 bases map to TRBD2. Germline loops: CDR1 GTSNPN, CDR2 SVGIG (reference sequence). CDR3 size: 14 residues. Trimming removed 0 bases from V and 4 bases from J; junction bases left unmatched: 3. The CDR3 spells CAWSVWREADTQYF. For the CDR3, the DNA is TGTGCCTGGAGTGTATGGCGGGAGGCAGATACGCAGTATTTT.

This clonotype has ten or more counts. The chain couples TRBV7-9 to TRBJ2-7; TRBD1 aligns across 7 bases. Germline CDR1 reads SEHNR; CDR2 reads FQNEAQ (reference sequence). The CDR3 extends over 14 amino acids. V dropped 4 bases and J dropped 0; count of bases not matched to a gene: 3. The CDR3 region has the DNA TGTGCCAGCAGCTCCCGGGACAGCTCCTACGAGCAGTACTTC. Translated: CASSSRDSSYEQYF. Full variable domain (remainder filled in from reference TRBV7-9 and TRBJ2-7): DTGVSQNPRHKITKRGQNVTFRCDPISEHNRLYWYRQTLGQGPEFLTYFQNEAQLEKSRLLSDRFSAERPKGSFSTLEIQRTEQGDSAMYLCASSSRDSSYEQYFGPGTRLTVT.

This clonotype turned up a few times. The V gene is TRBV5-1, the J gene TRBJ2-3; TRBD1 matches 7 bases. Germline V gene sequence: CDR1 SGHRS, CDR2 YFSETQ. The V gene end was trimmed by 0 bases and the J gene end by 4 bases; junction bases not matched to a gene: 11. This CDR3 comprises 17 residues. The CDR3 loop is CASSLGPRDRGSDTQYF. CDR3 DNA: TGCGCCAGCAGCTTGGGACCCCGGGACAGAGGATCAGATACGCAGTATTTT.

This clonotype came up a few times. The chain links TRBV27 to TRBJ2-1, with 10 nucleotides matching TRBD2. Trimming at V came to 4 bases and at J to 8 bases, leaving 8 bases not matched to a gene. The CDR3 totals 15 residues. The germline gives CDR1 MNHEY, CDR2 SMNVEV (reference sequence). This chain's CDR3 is CASSSTSGGVYEQFF. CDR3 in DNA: TGTGCCAGCAGTTCCACCAGCGGGGGGGTTTATGAGCAGTTCTTC.

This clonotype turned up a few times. CDR3 nucleotide sequence: TGTGCCAGCAGTTGGCAAACCGGGACAGGGTACTACGAGCAGTACTTC. Its protein is CASSWQTGTGYYEQYF. The chain links TRBV28 to TRBJ2-7; TRBD1 matches 9 bases. Trimming at V came to 4 bases and at J to 3 bases, leaving 10 bases not matched to a gene. The CDR3 extends over 16 amino acids. Germline V gives CDR1 MDHEN, CDR2 SYDVKM.

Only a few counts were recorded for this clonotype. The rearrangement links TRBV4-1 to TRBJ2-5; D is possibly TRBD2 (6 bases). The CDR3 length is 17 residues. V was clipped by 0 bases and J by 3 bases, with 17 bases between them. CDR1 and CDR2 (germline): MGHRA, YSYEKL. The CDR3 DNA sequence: TGCGCCAGCAGCCAAGATTTTGGCGGGATTCTGGAAGAGACCCAGTACTTC. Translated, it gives CASSQDFGGILEETQYF.

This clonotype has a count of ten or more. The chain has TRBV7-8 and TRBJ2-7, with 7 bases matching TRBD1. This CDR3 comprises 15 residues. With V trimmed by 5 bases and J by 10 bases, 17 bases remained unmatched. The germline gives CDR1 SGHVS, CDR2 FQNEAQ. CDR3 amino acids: CASSPIGTVLSPQYF. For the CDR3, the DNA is TGTGCCAGCAGCCCTATCGGGACAGTTTTATCGCCCCAGTACTTC. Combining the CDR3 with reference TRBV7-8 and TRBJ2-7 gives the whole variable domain GAGVSQSPRYKVAKRGQDVALRCDPISGHVSLFWYQQALGQGPEFLTYFQNEAQLDKSGLPSDRFFAERPEGSVSTLKIQRTQQEDSAVYLCASSPIGTVLSPQYFGPGTRLTVT.

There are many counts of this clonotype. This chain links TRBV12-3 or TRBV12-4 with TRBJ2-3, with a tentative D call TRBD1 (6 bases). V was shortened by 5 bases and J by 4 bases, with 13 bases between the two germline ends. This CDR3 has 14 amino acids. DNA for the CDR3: TGTGCCAGCAGTCCAACAGGGCAGCCAGATACGCAGTATTTT. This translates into CASSPTGQPDTQYF.

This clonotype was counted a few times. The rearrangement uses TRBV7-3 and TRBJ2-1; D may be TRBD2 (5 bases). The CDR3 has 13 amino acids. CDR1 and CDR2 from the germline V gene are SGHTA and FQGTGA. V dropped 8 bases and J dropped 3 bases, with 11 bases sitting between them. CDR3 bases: TGTGCCAGCGCACCGAGCGGCTACAATGAGCAGTTCTTC. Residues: CASAPSGYNEQFF.

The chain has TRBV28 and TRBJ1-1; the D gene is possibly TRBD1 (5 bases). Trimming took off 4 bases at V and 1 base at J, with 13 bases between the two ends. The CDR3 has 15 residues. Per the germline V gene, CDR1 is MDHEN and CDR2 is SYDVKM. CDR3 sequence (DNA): TGTGCCAGCAGTTCCATCGTCGGGGGGAACACTGAAGCTTTCTTT. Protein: CASSSIVGGNTEAFF.

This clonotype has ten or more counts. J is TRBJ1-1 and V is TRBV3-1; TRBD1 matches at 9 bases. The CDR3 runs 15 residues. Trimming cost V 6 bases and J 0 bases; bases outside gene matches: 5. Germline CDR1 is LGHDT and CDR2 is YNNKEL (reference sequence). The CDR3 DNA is TGTGCCAGCAGGGGACAGGGAGGTATGAACACTGAAGCTTTCTTT. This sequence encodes CASRGQGGMNTEAFF.